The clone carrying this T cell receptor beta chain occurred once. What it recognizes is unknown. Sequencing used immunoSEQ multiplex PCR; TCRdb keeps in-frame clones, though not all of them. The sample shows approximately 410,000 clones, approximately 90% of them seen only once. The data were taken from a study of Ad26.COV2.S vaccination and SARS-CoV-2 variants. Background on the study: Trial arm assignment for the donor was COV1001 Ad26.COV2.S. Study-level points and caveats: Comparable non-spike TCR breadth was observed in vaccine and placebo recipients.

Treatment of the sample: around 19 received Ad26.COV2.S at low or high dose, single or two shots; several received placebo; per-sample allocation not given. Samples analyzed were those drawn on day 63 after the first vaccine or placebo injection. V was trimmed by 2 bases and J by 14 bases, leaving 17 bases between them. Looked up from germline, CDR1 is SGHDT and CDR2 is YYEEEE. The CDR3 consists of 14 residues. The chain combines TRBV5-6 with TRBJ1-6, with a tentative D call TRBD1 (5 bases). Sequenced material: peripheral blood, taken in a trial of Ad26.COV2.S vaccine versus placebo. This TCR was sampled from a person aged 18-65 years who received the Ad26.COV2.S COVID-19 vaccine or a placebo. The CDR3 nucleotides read TGTGCCAGCAGCTTTGCGGGACCCTTGGGGACCCTCCACTTT. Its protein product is CASSFAGPLGTLHF.